This is a list of T cell receptor beta chains from one sample in a study of OX40 agonist ivuxolimab in advanced cancers. Repertoires were generated with immunoSEQ multiplex PCR, while TCRdb's copy carries only in-frame clones and drops some. The sample consists of roughly 69,000 clones, roughly nine tenths of them appearing once. The specimen comprised CD4+ or CD8+ T cells sorted from blood, sampled in a trial of the OX40 agonist ivuxolimab. The receptors were sampled from an adult with an advanced solid tumor such as melanoma, head and neck, liver or kidney cancer. Both conserved end residues are part of each CDR3. A D gene is named only where the DNA matches it firmly. Size is omitted from some rows. Given values are once, few, many or a class for expanded clones.

V gene: TRBV19; clone size: .; J gene: TRBJ2-7; D gene: TRBD1; CDR3 protein: CASTLGQGSYEQYF; CDR3 DNA: TGTGCCAGTACCTTGGGACAGGGATCCTACGAGCAGTACTTC
V gene: TRBV29-1; clone size: .; J gene: TRBJ2-1; D gene: .; CDR3 protein: CSVGLGLAYNEQFF; CDR3 DNA: TGCAGCGTTGGGTTGGGGCTAGCCTACAATGAGCAGTTCTTC
V gene: TRBV19; clone size: .; J gene: TRBJ2-1; D gene: TRBD2; CDR3 protein: CASSILVWGTSGGPDNEQFF; CDR3 DNA: TGTGCCAGTAGTATATTAGTATGGGGGACTAGCGGGGGGCCCGACAATGAGCAGTTCTTC
V gene: TRBV15; clone size: .; J gene: TRBJ1-2; D gene: .; CDR3 protein: CATSRDRGGKLNLHGYTF; CDR3 DNA: TGTGCCACCAGCAGAGATAGGGGTGGTAAATTAAACTTACATGGCTACACCTTC
V gene: TRBV6-5; clone size: .; J gene: TRBJ1-2; D gene: .; CDR3 protein: CASSFSEGSYGYTF; CDR3 DNA: TGTGCCAGCAGTTTCTCTGAGGGGAGCTATGGCTACACCTTC
V gene: TRBV7-9; clone size: once; J gene: TRBJ2-1; D gene: TRBD2; CDR3 protein: CASSWLADPYNEQFF; CDR3 DNA: TGTGCCAGCAGCTGGCTAGCGGACCCCTACAATGAGCAGTTCTTC
V gene: TRBV4-1; clone size: .; J gene: TRBJ1-3; D gene: .; CDR3 protein: CASSQDSRSGNTIYF; CDR3 DNA: TGCGCCAGCAGCCAAGATTCTCGCTCTGGAAACACCATATATTTT
V gene: TRBV19; clone size: .; J gene: TRBJ1-1; D gene: .; CDR3 protein: CASSMGAGPSTEAFF; CDR3 DNA: TGTGCCAGTAGTATGGGGGCGGGGCCGAGCACTGAAGCTTTCTTT
V gene: TRBV11-2; clone size: .; J gene: TRBJ2-1; D gene: TRBD1; CDR3 protein: CASSQTGGVHNEQFF; CDR3 DNA: TGTGCCAGCAGCCAGACAGGGGGAGTCCACAATGAGCAGTTCTTC
V gene: TRBV6-1; clone size: .; J gene: TRBJ2-7; D gene: .; CDR3 protein: CASNIGGTYEQYF; CDR3 DNA: TGTGCCAGCAATATAGGGGGAACCTACGAGCAGTACTTC
V gene: TRBV19; clone size: .; J gene: TRBJ2-7; D gene: TRBD1; CDR3 protein: CASSTRDRGPYEQYF; CDR3 DNA: TGTGCCAGTAGTACCCGGGACAGGGGACCCTACGAGCAGTACTTC
V gene: TRBV7-8; clone size: .; J gene: TRBJ2-7; D gene: .; CDR3 protein: CASSLIQGLEQYF; CDR3 DNA: TGTGCCAGCAGTTTAATACAGGGTCTCGAGCAGTACTTC
V gene: TRBV21-1; clone size: .; J gene: TRBJ2-2; D gene: .; CDR3 protein: CASSKEGQGASAGELFF; CDR3 DNA: TGTGCCAGCAGCAAAGAGGGTCAGGGGGCGTCAGCCGGGGAGCTGTTTTTT
V gene: TRBV5-4; clone size: once; J gene: TRBJ1-2; D gene: .; CDR3 protein: CASSLSPGPNYGYTF; CDR3 DNA: TGTGCCAGCAGCTTGTCGCCAGGGCCTAACTATGGCTACACCTTC
V gene: TRBV27; clone size: .; J gene: TRBJ2-1; D gene: TRBD2; CDR3 protein: CASSVDGSGGGEQFF; CDR3 DNA: TGTGCCAGCAGCGTAGACGGGAGCGGGGGGGGTGAGCAGTTCTTC
V gene: TRBV11-2; clone size: .; J gene: TRBJ1-1; D gene: .; CDR3 protein: CASSFELNDANTEAFF; CDR3 DNA: TGTGCCAGCAGCTTCGAACTTAACGACGCGAACACTGAAGCTTTCTTT
V gene: TRBV28; clone size: .; J gene: TRBJ1-1; D gene: .; CDR3 protein: CASSSTEAYKNTEAFF; CDR3 DNA: TGTGCCAGCAGTTCCACAGAAGCCTACAAGAACACTGAAGCTTTCTTT
V gene: TRBV6-5; clone size: .; J gene: TRBJ2-3; D gene: TRBD1; CDR3 protein: CASSFGQGWGDTQYF; CDR3 DNA: TGTGCCAGCAGTTTTGGACAGGGATGGGGGGATACGCAGTATTTT
V gene: TRBV5-1; clone size: .; J gene: TRBJ1-1; D gene: .; CDR3 protein: CASSYRAMNTEAFF; CDR3 DNA: TGCGCCAGCAGCTACAGGGCCATGAACACTGAAGCTTTCTTT
V gene: TRBV28; clone size: .; J gene: TRBJ2-2; D gene: .; CDR3 protein: CASSLGAGRELFF; CDR3 DNA: TGTGCCAGCAGTTTAGGGGCTGGCCGGGAGCTGTTTTTT
V gene: TRBV19; clone size: .; J gene: TRBJ1-4; D gene: .; CDR3 protein: CASNVYEKLFF; CDR3 DNA: TGTGCCAGTAATGTCTATGAAAAACTGTTTTTT
V gene: TRBV7-9; clone size: .; J gene: TRBJ2-7; D gene: .; CDR3 protein: CASSPQEYEQYF; CDR3 DNA: TGTGCCAGCAGCCCGCAGGAATACGAGCAGTACTTC
V gene: TRBV19; clone size: .; J gene: TRBJ2-7; D gene: .; CDR3 protein: CASKETGSYEQYF; CDR3 DNA: TGTGCCAGTAAGGAGACAGGTTCCTACGAGCAGTACTTC
V gene: TRBV5-8; clone size: .; J gene: TRBJ2-4; D gene: TRBD1; CDR3 protein: CASSFETGGNSNIQYF; CDR3 DNA: TGTGCCAGCAGCTTTGAAACAGGGGGCAATTCAAACATTCAGTACTTC
V gene: TRBV27; clone size: .; J gene: TRBJ2-7; D gene: TRBD2; CDR3 protein: CASSFFGGRYGEQYF; CDR3 DNA: TGTGCCAGCAGTTTTTTTGGCGGGAGATATGGCGAGCAGTACTTC
V gene: TRBV6-1; clone size: once; J gene: TRBJ1-2; D gene: .; CDR3 protein: CASTEERVGIIYGYTF; CDR3 DNA: TGTGCCAGCACTGAGGAGAGGGTTGGTATTATATATGGCTACACCTTC
V gene: TRBV27; clone size: .; J gene: TRBJ2-7; D gene: .; CDR3 protein: CASSPLGDPYEQYF; CDR3 DNA: TGTGCCAGCAGTCCCCTGGGCGATCCCTACGAGCAGTACTTC
V gene: TRBV18; clone size: .; J gene: TRBJ1-2; D gene: .; CDR3 protein: CASSPGDSAGYTF; CDR3 DNA: TGTGCCAGCTCACCGGGAGACAGTGCTGGCTACACCTTC
V gene: TRBV2; clone size: .; J gene: TRBJ1-6; D gene: .; CDR3 protein: CASTHKGSYNSPLHF; CDR3 DNA: TGTGCCAGCACCCACAAGGGGTCCTATAATTCACCCCTCCACTTT
V gene: TRBV15; clone size: .; J gene: TRBJ1-2; D gene: .; CDR3 protein: CATSRDRGNYGYTF; CDR3 DNA: TGTGCCACCAGCAGAGATCGGGGAAACTATGGCTACACCTTC
V gene: TRBV7-3; clone size: once; J gene: TRBJ1-1; D gene: .; CDR3 protein: CASSLAPSGPEAFF; CDR3 DNA: TGTGCCAGCAGCCTCGCCCCCAGTGGTCCTGAAGCTTTCTTT
V gene: TRBV4-1; clone size: .; J gene: TRBJ1-2; D gene: .; CDR3 protein: CASSQMAGGNYGYTF; CDR3 DNA: TGCGCCAGCAGCCAAATGGCTGGGGGCAACTATGGCTACACCTTC
V gene: TRBV7-6; clone size: .; J gene: TRBJ1-1; D gene: .; CDR3 protein: CASSPLGRGTEAFF; CDR3 DNA: TGTGCCAGCAGCCCACTGGGTAGGGGAACTGAAGCTTTCTTT
V gene: TRBV16; clone size: .; J gene: TRBJ2-2; D gene: .; CDR3 protein: CASSFGQTLNTGELFF; CDR3 DNA: TGTGCCAGCAGCTTTGGACAGACTTTAAACACCGGGGAGCTGTTTTTT
V gene: TRBV7-9; clone size: .; J gene: TRBJ2-1; D gene: TRBD2; CDR3 protein: CASSLGTSGGAVEQFF; CDR3 DNA: TGTGCCAGCAGCTTAGGGACTAGCGGGGGGGCGGTTGAGCAGTTCTTC
V gene: TRBV9; clone size: .; J gene: TRBJ2-3; D gene: TRBD2; CDR3 protein: CASSVERELPTDTQYF; CDR3 DNA: TGTGCCAGCAGCGTAGAGCGGGAGCTCCCCACAGATACGCAGTATTTT
V gene: TRBV9; clone size: .; J gene: TRBJ1-3; D gene: .; CDR3 protein: CASSVPGTGNTIYF; CDR3 DNA: TGTGCCAGCAGCGTGCCCGGGACTGGAAACACCATATATTTT
V gene: TRBV4-2; clone size: once; J gene: TRBJ1-1; D gene: .; CDR3 protein: CASSQGSNTEAFF; CDR3 DNA: TGTGCCAGCAGCCAAGGTTCGAACACTGAAGCTTTCTTT
V gene: TRBV5-1; clone size: .; J gene: TRBJ1-3; D gene: .; CDR3 protein: CASSLDSRTDGNTIYF; CDR3 DNA: TGCGCCAGCAGCTTGGATTCGAGGACAGATGGAAACACCATATATTTT
V gene: TRBV9; clone size: .; J gene: TRBJ2-2; D gene: .; CDR3 protein: CASSRTGELFF; CDR3 DNA: TGTGCCAGCAGCCGCACCGGGGAGCTGTTTTTT
V gene: TRBV4-1; clone size: .; J gene: TRBJ1-2; D gene: .; CDR3 protein: CASSQVPGHIYGYTF; CDR3 DNA: TGCGCCAGCAGCCAAGTGCCGGGGCACATCTATGGCTACACCTTC
V gene: TRBV10-3; clone size: .; J gene: TRBJ2-5; D gene: .; CDR3 protein: CAISERPPGTGEETQYF; CDR3 DNA: TGTGCCATCAGTGAGCGGCCGCCCGGAACGGGAGAAGAGACCCAGTACTTC
V gene: TRBV10-2; clone size: once; J gene: TRBJ1-1; D gene: TRBD1; CDR3 protein: CASSDPGGATEAFF; CDR3 DNA: TGCGCCAGCAGTGACCCAGGGGGCGCAACTGAAGCTTTCTTT
V gene: TRBV25-1; clone size: .; J gene: TRBJ1-2; D gene: .; CDR3 protein: CASAGVGHPYGYTF; CDR3 DNA: TGTGCCAGCGCTGGGGTCGGGCACCCCTATGGCTACACCTTC
V gene: TRBV14; clone size: once; J gene: TRBJ2-7; D gene: .; CDR3 protein: CASSPGRVIYEQYF; CDR3 DNA: TGTGCCAGCAGCCCGGGTCGGGTTATCTACGAGCAGTACTTC
V gene: TRBV4-1; clone size: once; J gene: TRBJ1-5; D gene: .; CDR3 protein: CASSQGDQPQHF; CDR3 DNA: TGCGCCAGCAGCCAAGGGGATCAGCCCCAGCATTTT
V gene: TRBV19; clone size: .; J gene: TRBJ2-5; D gene: .; CDR3 protein: CASRRFGGETQYF; CDR3 DNA: TGTGCCAGCCGCAGGTTTGGTGGTGAGACCCAGTACTTC
V gene: TRBV7-8; clone size: .; J gene: TRBJ1-1; D gene: .; CDR3 protein: CASRLGTTEAFF; CDR3 DNA: TGTGCCAGCAGGTTGGGGACCACTGAAGCTTTCTTT
V gene: TRBV7-2; clone size: .; J gene: TRBJ2-1; D gene: .; CDR3 protein: CASSLGDYNEQFF; CDR3 DNA: TGTGCCAGCAGCTTAGGGGATTACAATGAGCAGTTCTTC
V gene: TRBV4-1; clone size: .; J gene: TRBJ1-1; D gene: .; CDR3 protein: CASSQSRDSDTNTEAFF; CDR3 DNA: TGCGCCAGCAGCCAATCACGAGACAGCGATACGAACACTGAAGCTTTCTTT
V gene: TRBV5-4; clone size: .; J gene: TRBJ2-5; D gene: .; CDR3 protein: CASSFERQETQYF; CDR3 DNA: TGTGCCAGCAGCTTTGAACGCCAAGAGACCCAGTACTTC
V gene: TRBV7-9; clone size: .; J gene: TRBJ1-4; D gene: .; CDR3 protein: CASSNPGEGYNEKLFF; CDR3 DNA: TGTGCCAGCAGCAATCCCGGGGAGGGTTATAATGAAAAACTGTTTTTT
V gene: TRBV13; clone size: few; J gene: TRBJ1-2; D gene: .; CDR3 protein: CASRSGTEYGYTF; CDR3 DNA: TGTGCCAGCCGCTCCGGGACGGAATATGGCTACACCTTC
V gene: TRBV9; clone size: once; J gene: TRBJ2-1; D gene: TRBD2; CDR3 protein: CASSVGGRAGEQFF; CDR3 DNA: TGTGCCAGCTCGGTGGGCGGGAGAGCGGGTGAGCAGTTCTTC